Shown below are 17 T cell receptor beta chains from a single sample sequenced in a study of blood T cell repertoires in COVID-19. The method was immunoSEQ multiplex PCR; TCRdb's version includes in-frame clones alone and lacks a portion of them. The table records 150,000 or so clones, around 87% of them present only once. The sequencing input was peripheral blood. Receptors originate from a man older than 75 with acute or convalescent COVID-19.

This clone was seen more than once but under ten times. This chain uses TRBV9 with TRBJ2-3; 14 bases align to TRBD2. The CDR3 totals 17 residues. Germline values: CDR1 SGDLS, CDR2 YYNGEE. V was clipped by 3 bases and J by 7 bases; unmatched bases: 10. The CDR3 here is CASSGRGLAGGKYTQYF. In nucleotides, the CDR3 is TGTGCCAGCAGCGGGAGAGGACTAGCGGGAGGCAAATATACGCAGTATTTT.

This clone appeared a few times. The CDR3 is CASSPGQGNTEAFF. The CDR3 coding sequence is TGTGCCAGCTCACCAGGACAGGGGAACACTGAAGCTTTCTTT. The chain is built from TRBV18 and TRBJ1-1, with 8 bases aligning to TRBD1. With V trimmed by 2 bases and J by 1 base, 0 bases remained unmatched. CDR3 length: 14 amino acids. Per germline, CDR1 KGHSH and CDR2 LQKENI.

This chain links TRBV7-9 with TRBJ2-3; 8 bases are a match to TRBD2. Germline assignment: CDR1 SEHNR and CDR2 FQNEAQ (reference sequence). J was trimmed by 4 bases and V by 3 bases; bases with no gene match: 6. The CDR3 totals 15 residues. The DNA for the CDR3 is TGTGCCAGCAGCTTCTTACCGACTAGCGCAGATACGCAGTATTTT. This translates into CASSFLPTSADTQYF.

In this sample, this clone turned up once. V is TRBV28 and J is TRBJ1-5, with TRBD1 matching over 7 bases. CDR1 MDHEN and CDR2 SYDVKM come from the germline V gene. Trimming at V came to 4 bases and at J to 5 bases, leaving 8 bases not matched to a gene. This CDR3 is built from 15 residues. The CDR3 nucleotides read TGTGCCAGCAGTTCCCAGACAGGGCGGCATCAGCCCCAGCATTTT. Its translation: CASSSQTGRHQPQHF.

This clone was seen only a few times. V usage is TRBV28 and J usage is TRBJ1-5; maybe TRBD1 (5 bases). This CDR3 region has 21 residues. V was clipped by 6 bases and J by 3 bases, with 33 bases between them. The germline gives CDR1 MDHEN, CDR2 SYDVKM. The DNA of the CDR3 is TGTGCCAGCAGGTCCCCACCTCAAGGGATAGTAGCCACAGGCGTCAATCAGCCCCAGCATTTT. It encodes CASRSPPQGIVATGVNQPQHF.

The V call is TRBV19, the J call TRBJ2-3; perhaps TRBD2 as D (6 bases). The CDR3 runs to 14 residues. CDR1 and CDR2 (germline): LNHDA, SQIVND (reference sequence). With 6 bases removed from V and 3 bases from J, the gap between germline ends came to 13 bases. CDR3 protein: CASRGSSGTDTQYF. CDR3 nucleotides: TGTGCCAGTAGGGGGAGTAGCGGAACAGATACGCAGTATTTT.

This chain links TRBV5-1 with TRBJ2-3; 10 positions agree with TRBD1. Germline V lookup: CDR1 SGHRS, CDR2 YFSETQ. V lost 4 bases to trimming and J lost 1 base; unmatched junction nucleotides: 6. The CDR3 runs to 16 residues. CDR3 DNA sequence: TGCGCCAGCAGCACCTGGGACAGGGGAGGCACAGATACGCAGTATTTT. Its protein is CASSTWDRGGTDTQYF.

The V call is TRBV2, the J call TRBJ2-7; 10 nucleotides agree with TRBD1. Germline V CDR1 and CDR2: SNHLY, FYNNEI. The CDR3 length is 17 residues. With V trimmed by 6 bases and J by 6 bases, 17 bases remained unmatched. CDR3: CASSGGQGVTLTGEQYF. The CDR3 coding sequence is TGTGCCAGCAGCGGCGGACAGGGGGTAACCCTCACCGGCGAGCAGTACTTC.

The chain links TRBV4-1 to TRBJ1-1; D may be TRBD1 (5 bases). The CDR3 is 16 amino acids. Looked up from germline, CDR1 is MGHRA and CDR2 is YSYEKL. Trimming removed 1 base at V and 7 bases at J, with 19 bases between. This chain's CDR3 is CASSQALSLTAYEAFF. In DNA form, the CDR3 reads TGCGCCAGCAGCCAAGCCCTCTCGCTGACAGCATATGAAGCTTTCTTT.

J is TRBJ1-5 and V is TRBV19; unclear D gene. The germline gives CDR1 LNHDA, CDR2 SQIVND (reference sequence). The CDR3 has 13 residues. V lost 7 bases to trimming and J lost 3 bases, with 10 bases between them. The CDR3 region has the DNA TGTGCCAGTACGAGGGCAGACAATCAGCCCCAGCATTTT. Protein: CASTRADNQPQHF.

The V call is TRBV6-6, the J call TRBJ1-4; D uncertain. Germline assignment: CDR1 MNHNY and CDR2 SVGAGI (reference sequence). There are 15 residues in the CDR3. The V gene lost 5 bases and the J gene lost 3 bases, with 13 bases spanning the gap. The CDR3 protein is CASSSGTEANEKLFF. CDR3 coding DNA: TGTGCCAGCAGTAGCGGCACAGAAGCTAATGAAAAACTGTTTTTT.

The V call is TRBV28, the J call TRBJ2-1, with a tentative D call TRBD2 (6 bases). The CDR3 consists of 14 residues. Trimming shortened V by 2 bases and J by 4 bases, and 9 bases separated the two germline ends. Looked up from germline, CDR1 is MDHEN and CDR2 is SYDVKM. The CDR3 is CASSLVAVYNEQFF. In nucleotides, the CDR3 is TGTGCCAGCAGTTTAGTAGCGGTATACAATGAGCAGTTCTTC.

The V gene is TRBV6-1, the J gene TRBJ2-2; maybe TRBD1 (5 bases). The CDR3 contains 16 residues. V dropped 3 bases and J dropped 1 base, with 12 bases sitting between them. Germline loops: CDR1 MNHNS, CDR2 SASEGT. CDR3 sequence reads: CASSDPWTLNTGELFF. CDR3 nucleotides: TGTGCCAGCAGTGACCCCTGGACACTGAACACCGGGGAGCTGTTTTTT.

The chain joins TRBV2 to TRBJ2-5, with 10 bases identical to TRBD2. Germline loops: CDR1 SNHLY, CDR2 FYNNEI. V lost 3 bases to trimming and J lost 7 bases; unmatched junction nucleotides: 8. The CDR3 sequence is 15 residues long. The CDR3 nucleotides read TGTGCCAGCAGTGATGGGCTAGCGGGAGCCCGGACCCAGTACTTC. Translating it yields CASSDGLAGARTQYF.

The CDR3 DNA sequence: TGTGCCAGCAGCCCAGGCTTGACTGGCTACACCTTC. It encodes CASSPGLTGYTF. This sequence joins TRBV14 and TRBJ1-2; D gene ambiguous. CDR3 length equals 12 residues. Between the trimmed V and J ends, which lost 4 bases and 7 bases, there was a span of 10 bases. Germline V gene sequence: CDR1 SGHDN, CDR2 FVKESK.

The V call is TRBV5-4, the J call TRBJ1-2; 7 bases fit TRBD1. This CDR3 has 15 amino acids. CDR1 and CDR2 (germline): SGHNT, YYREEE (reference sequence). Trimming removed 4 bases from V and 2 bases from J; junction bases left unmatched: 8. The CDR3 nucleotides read TGTGCCAGCAGCACTCCGGGACAGCTAAACTATGGCTACACCTTC. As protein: CASSTPGQLNYGYTF.

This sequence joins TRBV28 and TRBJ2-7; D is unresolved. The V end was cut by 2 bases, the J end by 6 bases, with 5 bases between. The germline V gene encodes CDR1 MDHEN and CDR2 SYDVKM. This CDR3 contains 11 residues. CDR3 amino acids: CASSLVSEQYF. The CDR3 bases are TGTGCCAGCAGTTTAGTATCCGAGCAGTACTTC.